The 26 T cell receptor beta chains given below trace back to one sample, sequenced in a study of T cells in localized non-small cell lung cancer. Some clones are missing from TCRdb's copy, which holds only in-frame ones; the method was immunoSEQ multiplex PCR. The sample carries 1,900 or so clones, approximately 35% recorded once. Sequenced here: lung tumor tissue, sampled before any cancer treatment. The receptors shown here come from a female donor of 60 years or more with stage I lung adenocarcinoma.

This clone was counted a few times. V gene TRBV2 combines with J gene TRBJ2-1, with a tentative D call TRBD2 (5 bases). Deletions cut 6 bases from V and 0 bases from J, with 18 bases between. The CDR3 is 17 residues long. The germline CDR1 and CDR2 sequences are SNHLY and FYNNEI. The CDR3 coding sequence is TGTGCCAGCAGCTCCCAGAGGGAGAGGAGCTCCTACAATGAGCAGTTCTTC. Its translation is CASSSQRERSSYNEQFF.

The rearrangement links TRBV9 to TRBJ2-4; 8 positions agree with TRBD1. The junction had 11 bases not matched to a gene; V was cut back by 9 bases and J by 3 bases. The germline V gene has CDR1 SGDLS and CDR2 YYNGEE. CDR3 size: 15 residues. The CDR3 loop reads CATTEQGVVKNIQYF. CDR3 nucleotide sequence: TGTGCCACAACAGAACAGGGGGTAGTCAAAAACATTCAGTACTTC.

The chain uses TRBV18 and TRBJ1-2; D gene uncertain. The V gene lost 6 bases and the J gene lost 5 bases, with 10 bases spanning the gap. The CDR3 totals 12 residues. The germline gives CDR1 KGHSH, CDR2 LQKENI. CDR3 coding DNA: TGTGCCAGCTCCCCGGACTCTTATGGCTACACCTTC. It codes for CASSPDSYGYTF. Full variable domain (missing parts from reference TRBV18 and TRBJ1-2): NAGVMQNPRHLVRRRGQEARLRCSPMKGHSHVYWYRQLPEEGLKFMVYLQKENIIDESGMPKERFSAEFPKEGPSILRIQQVVRGDSAAYFCASSPDSYGYTFGSGTRLTVV.

A few counts support this clone. CDR3 DNA sequence: TGCGCCAGCAGCCCACGACTAGCGGGAGGCGATGAGCAGTTCTTC. It yields the protein CASSPRLAGGDEQFF. The chain recombines TRBV5-1 with TRBJ2-1; 13 nucleotides agree with TRBD2. The ends lost 4 bases at V and 8 bases at J; junction bases unmatched: 6. The CDR3 contains 15 residues. Germline V gene data show CDR1 as SGHRS and CDR2 as YFSETQ. The full variable domain, its missing parts supplied by reference TRBV5-1 and TRBJ2-1, is KAGVTQTPRYLIKTRGQQVTLSCSPISGHRSVSWYQQTPGQGLQFLFEYFSETQRNKGNFPGRFSGRQFSNSRSEMNVSTLELGDSALYLCASSPRLAGGDEQFFGPGTRLTVL.

This clone was observed a handful of times. The junction departs from germline at one end; a sequencing error may be responsible. The rearrangement links TRBV30 to TRBJ2-6, with D perhaps TRBD2 (6 bases). This CDR3 is 17 amino acids long. Germline assignment: CDR1 GTSNPN and CDR2 SVGIG (reference sequence). CDR3 in amino acids: CAWGGLALSSGTNVLTF. In DNA, the CDR3 is TGTGCCTGGGGAGGTCTAGCGTTAAGCTCTGGGACCAACGTCCTGACTTTC.

This clone occurred a few times. The chain recombines TRBV9 with TRBJ2-5, with TRBD2 as a possible D gene (5 bases). Germline V lookup: CDR1 SGDLS, CDR2 YYNGEE. The V end lost 4 bases, the J end lost 5 bases, and 9 bases lay between the germline ends. This CDR3 comprises 12 residues. Here the CDR3 DNA reads TGTGCCAGCAGCCCGCCGGGGGAGACCCAGTACTTC. Protein product: CASSPPGETQYF.

This chain uses TRBV28 with TRBJ1-1, with no clear D. V lost 3 bases, J lost 5 bases, and 13 bases lay in between. This CDR3 is built from 14 residues. Germline CDR1 is MDHEN and CDR2 is SYDVKM. CDR3 sequence (DNA): TGTGCCAGCAGTTTCCAGCGTGGACGGACTGAAGCTTTCTTT. The encoded protein is CASSFQRGRTEAFF.

The gene calls are TRBV29-1 and TRBJ2-1; D tentatively reads TRBD1 or TRBD2 (5 bases each). CDR1 SQVTM and CDR2 ANQGSEA come from the germline V gene. V gave up 0 bases and J gave up 10 bases, with 22 bases separating them. This CDR3 contains 16 residues. CDR3 protein: CSVEEPLRHGGQEQFF. CDR3 sequence (DNA): TGCAGCGTTGAAGAACCGCTGAGACATGGGGGTCAGGAGCAGTTCTTC.

This clone is termed medium-sized. The rearrangement links TRBV11-3 to TRBJ1-4, with unresolved D. The CDR3 is made up of 17 amino acids. Germline V gene sequence: CDR1 SGHNT, CDR2 YENEEA. Trimming left V 3 bases short and J 0 bases short, with 14 bases between. The CDR3 loop reads CASSFGVSLATNEKLFF. CDR3 bases: TGTGCCAGCAGCTTTGGGGTATCTCTCGCAACTAATGAAAAACTGTTTTTT.

In this sample, this clone is medium-sized (0.01 to 0.1%). The rearrangement links TRBV6-8 to TRBJ1-5; D may be TRBD1 (5 bases). CDR3 length: 13 residues. V was trimmed by 5 bases and J by 1 base, leaving 6 bases between them. The germline gives CDR1 MNHGY, CDR2 SAAAGT. The CDR3 nucleotides read TGTGCCAGCAGTGAGGGGAGCAATCAGCCCCAGCATTTT. Translation gives CASSEGSNQPQHF.

In its sample, this clone ranks as medium-sized. The chain recombines TRBV11-3 with TRBJ1-2; 9 nucleotides match TRBD1. The ends lost 4 bases at V and 7 bases at J; junction bases unmatched: 10. Germline V CDR1 and CDR2: SGHNT, YENEEA. CDR3 length equals 15 residues. CDR3 bases: TGTGCCAGCAGCTATGCACAGGGGGCTCCCCTTGGCTACACCTTC. Encoded protein: CASSYAQGAPLGYTF.

The rearrangement uses TRBV19 and TRBJ1-2; 7 bases are shared with TRBD1. V dropped 10 bases and J dropped 1; count of bases not matched to a gene: 6. The CDR3 has 13 amino acids. Looked up from germline, CDR1 is LNHDA and CDR2 is SQIVND (reference sequence). CDR3 coding DNA: TGTGCCACAGGCAGGGGGAGTAACTATGGCTACACCTTC. Protein: CATGRGSNYGYTF.

This clone was recorded a few times. The chain is built from TRBV19 and TRBJ2-1, with 7 bases aligning to TRBD1. This CDR3 region has 15 residues. Germline V gene sequence: CDR1 LNHDA, CDR2 SQIVND (reference sequence). Unmatched junction bases numbered 6, after V lost 7 bases and J lost 0 bases. The DNA for the CDR3 is TGTGCCAGTAAGGGGACAGTGACCTCCTACAATGAGCAGTTCTTC. It codes for CASKGTVTSYNEQFF.

This chain joins TRBV18 and TRBJ1-3; D possibly corresponds to TRBD1 (5 bases). The germline CDR1 and CDR2 sequences are KGHSH and LQKENI. The V and J ends lost 3 bases and 0 bases respectively, with 9 bases between them. This CDR3 region has 15 residues. Here the CDR3 reads CASSPGVASGNTIYF. The CDR3 DNA reads TGTGCCAGCTCACCGGGGGTAGCCTCTGGAAACACCATATATTTT.

The chain employs TRBV15 and TRBJ2-1; 7 bases match TRBD2. This CDR3 spans 14 amino acids. The germline V gene has CDR1 LNHNV and CDR2 YYDKDF (reference sequence). Unmatched junction bases numbered 8, after V lost 5 bases and J lost 7 bases. CDR3 bases: TGTGCCACCAGCTTAGGACTAGGGCGAAATGAGCAGTTCTTC. Its protein is CATSLGLGRNEQFF. The variable domain in full, with the rest retrieved from reference TRBV15 and TRBJ2-1, is DAMVIQNPRYQVTQFGKPVTLSCSQTLNHNVMYWYQQKSSQAPKLLFHYYDKDFNNEADTPDNFQSRRPNTSFCFLDIRSPGLGDTAMYLCATSLGLGRNEQFFGPGTRLTVL.

The sample holds a few counts of this clone. The J gene is TRBJ2-5, the V gene TRBV11-3; possible D gene TRBD2, 5 bases. V gave up 3 bases and J gave up 5 bases, with 13 bases separating them. CDR1 SGHNT and CDR2 YENEEA come from the germline V gene. The CDR3 is made up of 14 amino acids. The CDR3 coding sequence is TGTGCCAGCAGCTTGGGGAACGGCGGGGAGACCCAGTACTTC. This gives the protein CASSLGNGGETQYF.

In this sample, this clone is medium-sized (0.01 to 0.1%). In DNA form, the CDR3 reads TGTGCCAGCAGCTTAGGTCGGGCTAGCGGACAAGAGACCCAGTACTTC. It encodes CASSLGRASGQETQYF. The J gene is TRBJ2-5, the V gene TRBV11-3, with 7 positions matching TRBD2. From germline, CDR1 is SGHNT and CDR2 YENEEA. The CDR3 extends over 16 amino acids. The V segment lost 1 base and the J segment 2 bases; nucleotides outside the gene matches: 7.

This clone is termed large (0.1 to 1%). The CDR3 sequence is CASPIGGPCYEQYF. The CDR3 nucleotides are TGTGCTAGCCCAATCGGAGGACCGTGCTACGAGCAGTACTTC. This chain connects TRBV12-2 to TRBJ2-7; whether TRBD2, the table's D call, matches the DNA was not checked. TRBV12-2 is deemed a pseudogene. The CDR3 spans 14 residues.

The table lists this clone with a few counts. The chain is built from TRBV9 and TRBJ1-5; D is perhaps TRBD1 (6 bases). The germline gives CDR1 SGDLS, CDR2 YYNGEE. This CDR3 is built from 14 residues. The V gene lost 0 bases and the J gene lost 4 bases, with 8 bases spanning the gap. The CDR3: CASSVDTGNQPQHF. The CDR3 nucleotides are TGTGCCAGCAGCGTAGATACAGGGAATCAGCCCCAGCATTTT.

This clone is labeled as medium-sized (0.01 to 0.1%). This chain uses TRBV11-3 with TRBJ1-6; D is uncertain. V was cut by 6 bases and J by 10 bases, with 22 bases left in between. The CDR3 is made up of 16 amino acids. Germline values: CDR1 SGHNT, CDR2 YENEEA. This CDR3 is CASSAGLGSKGSPLHF. The CDR3 DNA sequence: TGTGCCAGCAGTGCCGGACTGGGGTCTAAAGGGTCACCCCTCCACTTT. The whole variable domain, remainder taken from reference TRBV11-3 and TRBJ1-6, is EAGVVQSPRYKIIEKKQPVAFWCNPISGHNTLYWYLQNLGQGPELLIRYENEEAVDDSQLPKDRFSAERLKGVDSTLKIQPAELGDSAVYLCASSAGLGSKGSPLHFGNGTRLTVT.

The CDR3 protein is CATQRLPDLDEQFF. The DNA of the CDR3 is TGCGCCACCCAGCGTCTCCCGGATCTTGATGAGCAGTTCTTC. The V call is TRBV5-1, the J call TRBJ2-1; D gene ambiguous. Germline loops: CDR1 SGHRS, CDR2 YFSETQ. Trimming shortened V by 9 bases and J by 8 bases, and 21 bases separated the two germline ends. The CDR3 is made up of 14 amino acids.

The chain carries TRBV12-5 and TRBJ2-2; D is unresolved. Germline V gene lookup returns CDR1 LGHNT and CDR2 FRNRAP. CDR3 size: 16 residues. The V end lost 0 bases, the J end lost 4 bases, and 12 bases lay between the germline ends. The CDR3 sequence is CASGLVRPGSTGELFF. CDR3 nucleotides: TGTGCTAGTGGTTTGGTACGCCCGGGTTCCACCGGGGAGCTGTTTTTT.

By share, this clone ranks as medium-sized. This chain joins TRBV6-8 and TRBJ2-7; 9 positions match TRBD2. The V segment lost 2 bases and the J segment 2 bases; nucleotides outside the gene matches: 10. The V gene's germline CDR1 is MNHGY and CDR2 SAAAGT. The CDR3 covers 17 residues. As DNA, the CDR3 is TGTGCCAGCAGTTACCAAGGTAGCGGGAGCAATCCCTACGAGCAGTACTTC. Translated, it gives CASSYQGSGSNPYEQYF.

This clone is classed as medium-sized. The CDR3 DNA follows: TGTGCCAGCAGCCGGCTAACAGGTCGCACCGGGGAGCTGTTTTTT. Translation: CASSRLTGRTGELFF. The chain uses TRBV11-3 and TRBJ2-2, with D possibly matching TRBD1 (5 bases). Germline values: CDR1 SGHNT, CDR2 YENEEA. The ends were cut back, 5 bases at V and 4 bases at J, with 14 bases in the middle. CDR3 size: 15 residues.

J is TRBJ2-2 and V is TRBV19, with D maybe TRBD2 (5 bases). Germline V gene sequence: CDR1 LNHDA, CDR2 SQIVND (reference sequence). This CDR3 has 14 amino acids. Trimming removed 5 bases at V and 8 bases at J, with 15 bases between. The CDR3: CASSLGLTSGELFF. The DNA of the CDR3 is TGTGCCAGTAGTTTAGGACTGACAAGTGGGGAGCTGTTTTTT.

The rearrangement joins TRBV9 to TRBJ2-3; 13 bases align to TRBD2. The germline V gene encodes CDR1 SGDLS and CDR2 YYNGEE. There are 16 residues in the CDR3. With V trimmed by 4 bases and J by 1 base, 3 bases remained unmatched. The CDR3 region is CASSQGLAGRTDTQYF. CDR3 in DNA: TGTGCCAGCAGCCAGGGACTAGCGGGACGCACAGATACGCAGTATTTT. The entire variable domain, with the rest obtained from reference TRBV9 and TRBJ2-3, is as follows: DSGVTQTPKHLITATGQRVTLRCSPRSGDLSVYWYQQSLDQGLQFLIQYYNGEERAKGNILERFSAQQFPDLHSELNLSSLELGDSALYFCASSQGLAGRTDTQYFGPGTRLTVL.